Shown below are 21 T cell receptor beta chains from a single sample sequenced in a study of T-cell reconstitution after alpha-beta-depleted transplantation in children. Unique molecular identifiers were incorporated into the prepared TCRbeta library. TCRdb re-called the PCR reads with MiXCR, one entry per CDR3 protein. Among just over 950,000 distinct CDR3 sequences listed, roughly 29% were seen once. The sequencing used PBMCs, mostly from graft donor cells, collected 360 days after TCRalphabeta/CD19-depleted stem cell transplant. These receptors all come from a boy under three years old who had a stem cell transplant for SCID, so the T cells may come from the graft donor.

The table lists this clonotype with a few counts. V usage is TRBV11-2 and J usage is TRBJ2-2, with 15 bases fitting TRBD2. V was pared by 4 bases and J by 3 bases, with 9 bases of the junction left unmatched. The V gene's germline CDR1 is SGHAT and CDR2 FQNNGV. The CDR3 runs 19 residues. CDR3 sequence: CASSSSGLAGGPDTGELFF. DNA of the CDR3: TGTGCCAGCAGCTCCTCCGGACTAGCGGGGGGGCCGGACACCGGGGAGCTGTTTTTT.

In nucleotides, the CDR3 is TGTGCCAGCAGTTTAGTGGCCCTACGGAATGAGCAGTTCTTC. Its translation is CASSLVALRNEQFF. The V and J genes are TRBV12-3 or TRBV12-4 and TRBJ2-1; no firm D call. Trimming shortened V by 1 base and J by 7 bases, and 11 bases separated the two germline ends. The CDR3 totals 14 residues.

This clonotype was detected a few times. V and J are TRBV28 and TRBJ2-7; no reliable D call. Germline lookup yields CDR1 MDHEN and CDR2 SYDVKM. The length of the CDR3 is 13 residues. Trimming pared 5 bases from V and 1 base from J, leaving 9 bases between. The CDR3 is CASSPIVSYEQYF. As DNA, the CDR3 is TGTGCCAGCAGTCCCATCGTTTCCTACGAGCAGTACTTC.

The V and J genes are TRBV28 and TRBJ1-2; D might be TRBD1 (6 bases). Trimming shortened V by 6 bases and J by 5 bases, and 16 bases separated the two germline ends. Germline CDR1 is MDHEN and CDR2 is SYDVKM. There are 14 residues in the CDR3. The CDR3, as DNA: TGTGCCAGCAGACCACAGGGCGGGGGATATGGCTACACCTTC. Its protein is CASRPQGGGYGYTF.

The rearrangement uses TRBV9 and TRBJ1-1, with D unresolved. Germline-derived CDR1 and CDR2 are SGDLS and YYNGEE. The CDR3 is made up of 16 amino acids. V was clipped by 0 bases and J by 5 bases, with 17 bases between them. The CDR3 nucleotides are TGTGCCAGCAGCGTAGTAGGCTCACCCCGGGGAACTGAAGCTTTCTTT. This translates into CASSVVGSPRGTEAFF.

This clonotype was seen more than once but under ten times. In DNA form, the CDR3 reads TGTGCCAGCAGCTTTGGGACGTTAACTAGCACAGATACGCAGTATTTT. Protein product: CASSFGTLTSTDTQYF. The gene calls are TRBV7-9 and TRBJ2-3, with D perhaps TRBD1 or TRBD2 (5 bases each). The CDR3 is made up of 16 amino acids. CDR1 is SEHNR and CDR2 is FQNEAQ in the germline V gene (reference sequence). Trimming removed 3 bases at V and 0 bases at J, with 13 bases between.

The rearrangement uses TRBV20-1 and TRBJ2-5; D possibly corresponds to TRBD1 (5 bases). The CDR3 length is 12 residues. V lost 4 bases and J 1 base, leaving 7 bases between the germline ends. Germline V gene sequence: CDR1 DFQATT, CDR2 SNEGSKA (reference sequence). CDR3 DNA: TGCAGTGCTATTGGGGCCCAAGAGACCCAGTACTTC. Translated: CSAIGAQETQYF.

The J gene is TRBJ2-3, the V gene TRBV7-3; D is possibly TRBD1 or TRBD2 (6 bases each). The CDR3 length is 18 residues. V was clipped by 5 bases and J by 1 base, with 22 bases between them. Germline CDR1 is SGHTA and CDR2 is FQGTGA. The CDR3 coding sequence is TGTGCCAGCAGCCCCCGGGTCCTAGGGGGGCCGGGCACAGATACGCAGTATTTT. Residues: CASSPRVLGGPGTDTQYF.

In its sample, this clonotype was seen a few times. The CDR3 spells CASSLPTSGDSYNEQFF. In DNA, the CDR3 is TGTGCCAGCAGTTTACCGACTAGCGGGGACTCCTACAATGAGCAGTTCTTC. The chain links TRBV12-3 or TRBV12-4 to TRBJ2-1; 11 nucleotides agree with TRBD2. CDR3 length equals 17 residues. J gave up 0 bases and V 2 bases, and 3 bases lay outside the gene matches.

The chain joins TRBV28 to TRBJ2-5, with 10 bases that match TRBD2. Germline CDR1 is MDHEN and CDR2 is SYDVKM. CDR3 length: 16 amino acids. V dropped 2 bases and J dropped 5; count of bases not matched to a gene: 8. The CDR3 loop reads CASSLIGGLARETQYF. The CDR3 DNA is TGTGCCAGCAGTTTAATAGGGGGACTAGCGAGGGAGACCCAGTACTTC.

The rearrangement joins TRBV12-3 or TRBV12-4 to TRBJ2-7; D is ambiguous. This CDR3 has 14 residues. V lost 1 base, J lost 3 bases, and 10 bases lay in between. CDR3 nucleotide sequence: TGTGCCAGCAGTTTAGGTTGGGTGGTCTACGAGCAGTACTTC. Protein: CASSLGWVVYEQYF.

The chain recombines TRBV6-2 or TRBV6-3 with TRBJ2-5, with 8 bases aligning to TRBD1. The CDR3 runs 14 residues. The V gene end was trimmed by 6 bases and the J gene end by 1 base; junction bases not matched to a gene: 4. Looked up from germline, CDR1 is MNHEY and CDR2 is SVGEGT. The CDR3 is CASRHTGGQETQYF. CDR3 coding DNA: TGTGCCAGCAGGCATACAGGGGGCCAAGAGACCCAGTACTTC.

V usage is TRBV29-1 and J usage is TRBJ2-1, with 9 bases lining up with TRBD2. Trimming took 6 bases from V and 9 from J; bases not matched to a gene: 6. CDR3 length equals 12 residues. Germline assignment: CDR1 SQVTM and CDR2 ANQGSEA. The CDR3, as DNA: TGCAGCGTCGCGGGGGGGCCTGGTGAGCAGTTCTTC. Translated: CSVAGGPGEQFF.

DNA for the CDR3: TGCGCCAGCAGCCCCCAACCCCTGGACATAAGGAACACTGAAGCTTTCTTT. This translates into CASSPQPLDIRNTEAFF. The chain uses TRBV5-1 and TRBJ1-1, with D possibly being TRBD1 (5 bases). The CDR3 sequence is 17 residues long. Trimming left V 4 bases short and J 1 base short, with 20 bases between. Germline V gives CDR1 SGHRS, CDR2 YFSETQ. The full variable domain, rest sourced from reference TRBV5-1 and TRBJ1-1, is KAGVTQTPRYLIKTRGQQVTLSCSPISGHRSVSWYQQTPGQGLQFLFEYFSETQRNKGNFPGRFSGRQFSNSRSEMNVSTLELGDSALYLCASSPQPLDIRNTEAFFGQGTRLTVV.

V gene TRBV18 combines with J gene TRBJ2-2; D call uncertain. Germline values: CDR1 KGHSH, CDR2 LQKENI. The germline V and J ends were trimmed by 1 base and 2 bases, with 17 bases remaining between them. This CDR3 contains 18 residues. CDR3 loop: CASSPRSSYEVNTGELFF. Written as DNA, the CDR3 is TGTGCCAGCTCACCACGGTCCTCCTACGAAGTAAACACCGGGGAGCTGTTTTTT.

This clonotype appeared many times. The rearrangement uses TRBV7-6 and TRBJ2-3, with TRBD2 matching over 12 bases. The CDR3 spans 16 residues. CDR1 is SGHVS and CDR2 is FNYEAQ in the germline V gene. Trimming removed 5 bases from V and 4 bases from J; junction bases left unmatched: 7. As DNA, the CDR3 is TGTGCCAGCAGCATTACTAGCGGGGGGCCGTCAGATACGCAGTATTTT. It is translated as CASSITSGGPSDTQYF.

This clonotype has more than one count but fewer than ten. The rearrangement joins TRBV12-5 to TRBJ2-1, with 10 bases identical to TRBD1. Germline CDR1 LGHNT, CDR2 FRNRAP. Trimming cost V 6 bases and J 2 bases; bases outside gene matches: 1. The CDR3 covers 14 residues. CDR3 loop: CASGGQGAYNEQFF. In DNA form, the CDR3 reads TGTGCTAGTGGCGGACAGGGGGCCTACAATGAGCAGTTCTTC.

On this clonotype itself: Mismatch with germline at one junction end may stem from a read error. V and J are TRBV12-3 or TRBV12-4 and TRBJ2-1, with D possibly being TRBD1 (6 bases). This CDR3 is 15 amino acids long. DNA of the CDR3: TGTGCCAGCTGTTTATGGGCAGGGGTCGGCAATGAGCAGTTCTTC. It encodes CASCLWAGVGNEQFF.

This clonotype was counted only a few times. This rearrangement joins TRBV6-2 or TRBV6-3 to TRBJ1-5; the D gene is possibly TRBD1 (5 bases). Germline V gene sequence: CDR1 MNHEY, CDR2 SVGEGT. The CDR3 loop spans 17 amino acids. Between the trimmed V and J ends, which lost 7 bases and 1 base, there was a span of 20 bases. The CDR3 nucleotides read TGTGCCAGCAACCCTCTGGGGGTAATAGACAGCAATCAGCCCCAGCATTTT. Its protein is CASNPLGVIDSNQPQHF.

V and J are TRBV7-2 and TRBJ2-5; D remains unclear. Germline V gives CDR1 SGHTA, CDR2 FQGNSA. The V and J ends lost 5 bases and 6 bases respectively, with 10 bases between them. The CDR3 runs to 12 residues. This CDR3 is CASSPLEKTQYF. The CDR3 nucleotides read TGTGCCAGCAGCCCCCTGGAAAAGACCCAGTACTTC.

This clonotype has more than one count but fewer than ten. This chain joins TRBV18 and TRBJ2-5; D gene unclear. Germline-derived CDR1 and CDR2 are KGHSH and LQKENI. The length of the CDR3 is 14 residues. The V gene lost 1 base and the J gene lost 3 bases, with 9 bases spanning the gap. The CDR3 sequence is CASSPQSGKETQYF. DNA of the CDR3: TGTGCCAGCTCACCACAGTCGGGTAAAGAGACCCAGTACTTC.